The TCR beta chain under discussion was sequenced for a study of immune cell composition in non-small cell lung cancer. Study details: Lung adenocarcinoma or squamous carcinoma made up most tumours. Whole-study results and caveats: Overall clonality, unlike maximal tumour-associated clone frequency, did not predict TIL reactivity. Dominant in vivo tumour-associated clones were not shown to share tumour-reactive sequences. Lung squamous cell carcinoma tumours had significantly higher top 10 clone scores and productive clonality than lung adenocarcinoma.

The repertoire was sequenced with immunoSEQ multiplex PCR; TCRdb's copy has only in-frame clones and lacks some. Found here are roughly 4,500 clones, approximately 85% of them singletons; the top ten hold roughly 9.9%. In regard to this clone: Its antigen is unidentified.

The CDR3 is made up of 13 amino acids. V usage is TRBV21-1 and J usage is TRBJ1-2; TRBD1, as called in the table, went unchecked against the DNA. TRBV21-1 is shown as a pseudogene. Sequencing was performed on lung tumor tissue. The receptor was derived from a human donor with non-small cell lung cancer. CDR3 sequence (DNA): TGTGCCAGCAGCAAAGGGCAGGCGCCCAGATACACCTTC. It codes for CASSKGQAPRYTF.